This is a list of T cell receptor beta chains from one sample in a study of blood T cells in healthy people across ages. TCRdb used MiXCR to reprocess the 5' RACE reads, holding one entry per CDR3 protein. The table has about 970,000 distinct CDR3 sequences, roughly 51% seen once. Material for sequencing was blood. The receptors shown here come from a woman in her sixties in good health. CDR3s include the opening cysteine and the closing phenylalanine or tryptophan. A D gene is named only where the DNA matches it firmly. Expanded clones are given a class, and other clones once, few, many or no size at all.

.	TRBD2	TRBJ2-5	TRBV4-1	CASSQGHRTSGGYQETQYF	TGCGCCAGCAGCCAAGGTCATCGGACTAGCGGGGGGTACCAAGAGACCCAGTACTTC
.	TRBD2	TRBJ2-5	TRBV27	CATGGRNQETQYF	TGCGCCACGGGGGGGAGGAACCAAGAGACCCAGTACTTC
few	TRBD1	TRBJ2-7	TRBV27	CASRQGMSYEQYF	TGTGCCAGCAGACAGGGGATGTCCTACGAGCAGTACTTC
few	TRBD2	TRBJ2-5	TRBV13	CASSLSWIASGREETQYF	TGTGCCAGCAGCTTAAGCTGGATAGCTAGCGGGAGGGAAGAGACCCAGTACTTC
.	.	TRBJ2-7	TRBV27	CASSPRRINEQYF	TGTGCCAGCAGTCCCCGCCGTATAAACGAGCAGTACTTC
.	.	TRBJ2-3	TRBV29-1	CSVAGVSTDTQYF	TGCAGCGTGGCAGGGGTTAGCACAGATACGCAGTATTTT
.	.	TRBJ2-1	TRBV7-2	CASNVTRDFEQFF	TGTGCCAGCAACGTGACTAGGGACTTTGAGCAGTTCTTC
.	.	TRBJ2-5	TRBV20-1	CSAKGLWETQYF	TGCAGTGCTAAAGGACTGTGGGAGACCCAGTACTTC
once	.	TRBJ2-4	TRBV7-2	CASSPGGAVKDIQYF	TGTGCCAGCAGCCCAGGTGGAGCGGTAAAGGACATTCAGTACTTC
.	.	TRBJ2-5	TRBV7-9	CASSLLVVLGRGETQYF	TGTGCCAGCAGCTTACTGGTGGTTCTGGGAAGAGGAGAGACCCAGTACTTC
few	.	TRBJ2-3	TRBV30	CAWSVRGDTQYF	TGTGCCTGGAGTGTACGGGGAGATACGCAGTATTTT
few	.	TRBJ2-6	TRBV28	CASQTDGSGANVLTF	TGTGCCAGCCAGACAGACGGCTCTGGGGCCAACGTCCTGACTTTC
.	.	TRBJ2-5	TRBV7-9	CASSPTTWRETQYF	TGTGCCAGCAGCCCGACCACATGGAGAGAGACCCAGTACTTC
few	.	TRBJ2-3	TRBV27	CASSLSPGHITDTQYF	TGTGCCAGCAGTTTATCACCGGGACATATCACAGATACGCAGTATTTT
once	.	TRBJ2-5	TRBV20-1	CSATGQQGRRTQYF	TGCAGTGCTACTGGACAACAGGGCCGGAGGACCCAGTACTTC
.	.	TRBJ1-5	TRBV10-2	CASSDSLKPQHF	TGCGCCAGCAGTGACAGCTTGAAGCCCCAGCATTTT
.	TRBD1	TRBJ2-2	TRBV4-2	CASSSRTGNHRELFF	TGTGCCAGCAGCTCACGGACAGGGAACCACCGGGAGCTGTTTTTT
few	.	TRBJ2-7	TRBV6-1	CASSEAAGSSYEQYF	TGTGCCAGCAGTGAAGCGGCAGGGAGCTCCTACGAGCAGTACTTC
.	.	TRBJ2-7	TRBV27	CASSLTGKVHEQYF	TGTGCCAGCAGTTTAACAGGGAAGGTCCACGAGCAGTACTTC
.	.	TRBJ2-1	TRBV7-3	CASSPRGRESEKFF	TGTGCCAGCAGCCCCAGGGGGCGGGAGAGTGAGAAGTTCTTC
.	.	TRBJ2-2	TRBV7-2	CASRPGSSGNTGELFF	TGTGCCAGCAGACCAGGGTCGAGCGGAAACACCGGGGAGCTGTTTTTT
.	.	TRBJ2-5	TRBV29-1	CSVGGLANELRETQYF	TGCAGCGTGGGGGGGCTAGCGAACGAATTAAGAGAGACCCAGTACTTC
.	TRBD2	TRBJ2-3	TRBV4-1	CASLSTGTNTDTQYF	TGCGCCAGCCTCTCTACCGGGACTAACACAGATACGCAGTATTTT
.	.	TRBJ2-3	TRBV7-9	CSSSLKEDTQYF	TGTTCCAGCAGCCTAAAGGAGGATACGCAGTATTTT
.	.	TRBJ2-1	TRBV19	CASSIRAGEQFF	TGTGCCAGTAGTATTAGGGCAGGCGAGCAGTTCTTC
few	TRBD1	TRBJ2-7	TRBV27	CASSPTGVPLLYEQYF	TGTGCCAGCAGTCCCACAGGGGTCCCCCTCCTCTACGAGCAGTACTTC
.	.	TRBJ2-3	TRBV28	CASSSPAETLGGPDTQYF	TGTGCCAGCAGTTCTCCCGCCGAGACGCTCGGGGGTCCAGATACGCAGTATTTT
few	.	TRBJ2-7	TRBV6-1	CAVARTYEQYF	TGTGCCGTCGCACGCACCTACGAGCAGTACTTC
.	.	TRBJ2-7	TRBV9	CASSIGGGGPSYEQYF	TGTGCCAGCAGCATCGGGGGCGGGGGACCTTCCTACGAGCAGTACTTC
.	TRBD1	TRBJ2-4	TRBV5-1	CASSLGGQFDAKNIQYF	TGCGCCAGCAGCTTGGGGGGACAGTTTGACGCCAAAAACATTCAGTACTTC
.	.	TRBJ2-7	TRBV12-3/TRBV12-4	CASRRTVTTYEQYF	TGTGCCAGCAGGCGGACAGTCACCACCTACGAGCAGTACTTC
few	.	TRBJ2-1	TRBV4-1	CASSQVSGNEQFF	TGCGCCAGCAGCCAAGTTTCGGGCAATGAGCAGTTCTTC
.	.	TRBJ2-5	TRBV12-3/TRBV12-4	CASTTGTGETQYF	TGTGCCAGCACCACAGGGACCGGAGAGACCCAGTACTTC
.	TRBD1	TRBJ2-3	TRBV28	CASSKDRGSTDTQYF	TGTGCCAGCAGCAAAGACAGGGGCAGCACAGATACGCAGTATTTT
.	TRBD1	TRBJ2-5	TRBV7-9	CASRRRDSLQETQYF	TGTGCCAGCAGACGCCGGGACAGTCTCCAAGAGACCCAGTACTTC
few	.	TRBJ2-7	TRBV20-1	CSATPAAYSYEQYF	TGCAGTGCTACCCCCGCGGCTTACTCCTACGAGCAGTACTTC
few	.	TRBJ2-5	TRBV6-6	CATGKQGGETQYF	TGTGCCACGGGGAAACAGGGCGGAGAGACCCAGTACTTC
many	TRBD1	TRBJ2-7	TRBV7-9	CASSSGTVYEQYF	TGTGCCAGCAGCTCTGGGACAGTCTACGAGCAGTACTTC
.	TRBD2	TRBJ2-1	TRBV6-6	CASSYGGSRNEQFF	TGTGCCAGCAGTTACGGCGGGAGTCGCAATGAGCAGTTCTTC
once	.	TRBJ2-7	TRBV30	CAWSRDSPYEQYF	TGTGCCTGGAGTCGGGACTCACCCTACGAGCAGTACTTC
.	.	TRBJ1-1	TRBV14	CASSHSHLEAFF	TGTGCCAGCAGCCATTCACACCTTGAAGCTTTCTTT
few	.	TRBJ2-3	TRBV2	CASTSFQTNYTQYF	TGTGCCAGTACTAGTTTTCAGACCAATTATACGCAGTATTTT
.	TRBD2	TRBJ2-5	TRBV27	CASSLSWGLAELSGTQYF	TGTGCCAGCAGTTTATCGTGGGGACTAGCGGAGTTGAGTGGGACCCAGTACTTC
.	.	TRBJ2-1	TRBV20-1	CSADTRSGYNEQFF	TGCAGTGCTGACACTCGGAGCGGGTACAATGAGCAGTTCTTC
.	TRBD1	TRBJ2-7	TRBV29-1	CSVEVTTGVFNEQYF	TGCAGCGTTGAAGTAACGACAGGGGTGTTCAACGAGCAGTACTTC
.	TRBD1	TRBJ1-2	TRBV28	CASSFPGTGSGYTF	TGTGCCAGCAGTTTCCCCGGGACAGGGAGCGGCTACACCTTC